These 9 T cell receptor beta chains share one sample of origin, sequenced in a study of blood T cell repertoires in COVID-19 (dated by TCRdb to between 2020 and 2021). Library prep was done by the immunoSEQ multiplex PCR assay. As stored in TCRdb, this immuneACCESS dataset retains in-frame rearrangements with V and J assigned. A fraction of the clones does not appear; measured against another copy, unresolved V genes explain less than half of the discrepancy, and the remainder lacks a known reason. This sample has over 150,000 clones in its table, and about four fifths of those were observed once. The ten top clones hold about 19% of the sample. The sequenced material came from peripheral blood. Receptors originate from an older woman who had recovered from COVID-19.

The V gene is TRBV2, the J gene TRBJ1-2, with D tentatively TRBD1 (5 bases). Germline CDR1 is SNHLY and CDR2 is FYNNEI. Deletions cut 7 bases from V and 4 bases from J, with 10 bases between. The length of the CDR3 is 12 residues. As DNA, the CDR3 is TGTGCCAGCACCGGGGGTCCCTATGGCTACACCTTC. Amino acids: CASTGGPYGYTF.

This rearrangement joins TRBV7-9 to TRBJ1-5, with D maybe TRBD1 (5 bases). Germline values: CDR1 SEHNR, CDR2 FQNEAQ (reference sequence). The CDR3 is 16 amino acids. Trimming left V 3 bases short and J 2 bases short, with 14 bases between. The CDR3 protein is CASSLEGKEGNQPQHF. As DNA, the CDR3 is TGTGCCAGCAGCTTGGAGGGGAAGGAAGGCAATCAGCCCCAGCATTTT.

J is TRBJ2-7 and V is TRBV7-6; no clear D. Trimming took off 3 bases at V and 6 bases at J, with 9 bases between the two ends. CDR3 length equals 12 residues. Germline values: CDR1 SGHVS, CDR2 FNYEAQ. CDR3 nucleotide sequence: TGTGCCAGCAGCTTGATTGCGGCCGAGCAGTACTTC. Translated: CASSLIAAEQYF.

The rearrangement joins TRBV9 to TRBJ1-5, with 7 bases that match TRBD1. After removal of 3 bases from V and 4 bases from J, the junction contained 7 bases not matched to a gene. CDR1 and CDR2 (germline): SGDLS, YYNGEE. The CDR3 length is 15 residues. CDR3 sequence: CASSEGTGENQPQHF. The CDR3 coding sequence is TGTGCCAGCAGCGAGGGAACAGGGGAGAATCAGCCCCAGCATTTT.

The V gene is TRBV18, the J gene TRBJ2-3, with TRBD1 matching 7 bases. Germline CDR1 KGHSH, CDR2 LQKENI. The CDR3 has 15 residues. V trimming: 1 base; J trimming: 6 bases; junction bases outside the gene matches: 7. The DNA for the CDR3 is TGTGCCAGCTCACCACAGGGGGCGCGGGCCGATACGCAGTATTTT. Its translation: CASSPQGARADTQYF.

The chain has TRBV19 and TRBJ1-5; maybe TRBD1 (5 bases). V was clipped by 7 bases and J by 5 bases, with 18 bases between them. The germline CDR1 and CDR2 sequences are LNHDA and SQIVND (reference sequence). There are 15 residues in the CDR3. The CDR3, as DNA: TGTGCCAGTACTCCGCCGGGGGAGTGGTATCAGCCCCAGCATTTT. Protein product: CASTPPGEWYQPQHF.

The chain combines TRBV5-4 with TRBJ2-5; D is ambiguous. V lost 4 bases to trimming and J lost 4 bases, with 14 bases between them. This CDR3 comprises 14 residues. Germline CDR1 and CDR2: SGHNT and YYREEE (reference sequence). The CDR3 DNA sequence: TGTGCCAGCAGCCCCCCTTCGGGTGGAGAGACCCAGTACTTC. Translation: CASSPPSGGETQYF.

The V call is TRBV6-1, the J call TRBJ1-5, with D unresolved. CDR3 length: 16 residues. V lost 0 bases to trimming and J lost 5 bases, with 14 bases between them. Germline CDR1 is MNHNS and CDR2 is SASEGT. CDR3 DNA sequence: TGTGCCAGCAGTGAAGCCGGGTCTCGCGTATATCAGCCCCAGCATTTT. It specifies CASSEAGSRVYQPQHF.

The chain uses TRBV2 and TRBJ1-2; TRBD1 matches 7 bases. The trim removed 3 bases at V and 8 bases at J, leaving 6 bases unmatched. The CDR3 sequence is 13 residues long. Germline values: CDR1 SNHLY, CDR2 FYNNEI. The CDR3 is CASSEEGAGGYTF. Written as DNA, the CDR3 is TGTGCCAGCAGTGAGGAGGGGGCCGGGGGCTACACCTTC.